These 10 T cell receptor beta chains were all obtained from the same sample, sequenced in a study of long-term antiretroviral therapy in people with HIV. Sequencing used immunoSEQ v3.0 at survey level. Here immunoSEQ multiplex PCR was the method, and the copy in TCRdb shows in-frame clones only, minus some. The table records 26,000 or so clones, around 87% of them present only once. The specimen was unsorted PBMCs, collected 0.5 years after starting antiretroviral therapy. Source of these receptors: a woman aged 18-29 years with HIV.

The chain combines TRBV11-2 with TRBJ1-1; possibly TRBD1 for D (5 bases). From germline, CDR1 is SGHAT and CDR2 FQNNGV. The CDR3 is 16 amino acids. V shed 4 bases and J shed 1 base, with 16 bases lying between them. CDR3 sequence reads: CASSWGLLAKNTEAFF. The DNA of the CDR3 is TGTGCCAGCAGCTGGGGACTGCTAGCCAAGAACACTGAAGCTTTCTTT.

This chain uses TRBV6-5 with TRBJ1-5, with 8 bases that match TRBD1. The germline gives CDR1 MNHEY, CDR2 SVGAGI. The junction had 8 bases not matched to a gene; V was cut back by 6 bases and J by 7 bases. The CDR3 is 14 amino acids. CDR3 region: CASRPQGARQPQHF. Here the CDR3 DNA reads TGTGCCAGCAGACCTCAGGGGGCTCGGCAGCCCCAGCATTTT.

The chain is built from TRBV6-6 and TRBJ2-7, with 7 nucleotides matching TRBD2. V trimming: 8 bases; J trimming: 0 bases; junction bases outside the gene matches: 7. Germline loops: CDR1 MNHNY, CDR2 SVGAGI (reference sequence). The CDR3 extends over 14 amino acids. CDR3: CASRLAESSYEQYF. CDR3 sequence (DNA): TGTGCCAGCCGACTAGCCGAGAGCTCCTACGAGCAGTACTTC.

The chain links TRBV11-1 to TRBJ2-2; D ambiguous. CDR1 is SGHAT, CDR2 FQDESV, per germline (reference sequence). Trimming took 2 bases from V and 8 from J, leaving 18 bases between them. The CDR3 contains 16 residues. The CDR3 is CASSLRARPSAGELFF. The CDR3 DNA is TGTGCCAGCAGCTTAAGGGCACGGCCCTCTGCGGGGGAGCTGTTTTTT.

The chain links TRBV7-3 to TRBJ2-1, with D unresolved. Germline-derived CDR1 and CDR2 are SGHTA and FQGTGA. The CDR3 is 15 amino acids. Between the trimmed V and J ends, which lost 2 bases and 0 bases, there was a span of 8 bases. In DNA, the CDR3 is TGTGCCAGCAGCTTATCGTGGAGCTCCTACAATGAGCAGTTCTTC. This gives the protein CASSLSWSSYNEQFF.

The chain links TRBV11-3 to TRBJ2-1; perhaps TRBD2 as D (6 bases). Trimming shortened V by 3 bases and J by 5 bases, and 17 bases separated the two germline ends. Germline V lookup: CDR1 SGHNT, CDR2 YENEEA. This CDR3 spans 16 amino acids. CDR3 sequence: CASSFGTGLLNNEQFF. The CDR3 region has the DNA TGTGCCAGCAGCTTTGGGACTGGCTTGTTGAACAATGAGCAGTTCTTC. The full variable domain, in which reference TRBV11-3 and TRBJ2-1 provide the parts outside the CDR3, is EAGVVQSPRYKIIEKKQPVAFWCNPISGHNTLYWYLQNLGQGPELLIRYENEEAVDDSQLPKDRFSAERLKGVDSTLKIQPAELGDSAVYLCASSFGTGLLNNEQFFGPGTRLTVL.

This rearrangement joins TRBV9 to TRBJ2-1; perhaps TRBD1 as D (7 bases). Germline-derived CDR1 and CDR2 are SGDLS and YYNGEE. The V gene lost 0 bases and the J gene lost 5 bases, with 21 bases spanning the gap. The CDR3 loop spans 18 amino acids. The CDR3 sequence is CASSVVPARQGGNNEQFF. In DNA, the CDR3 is TGTGCCAGCAGCGTAGTACCCGCGCGTCAGGGGGGAAACAATGAGCAGTTCTTC.

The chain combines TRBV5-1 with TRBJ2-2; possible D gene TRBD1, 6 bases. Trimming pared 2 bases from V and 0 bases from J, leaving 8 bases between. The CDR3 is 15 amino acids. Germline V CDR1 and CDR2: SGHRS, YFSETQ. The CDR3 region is CASSLQGPNTGELFF. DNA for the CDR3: TGCGCCAGCAGCTTACAGGGCCCGAACACCGGGGAGCTGTTTTTT.

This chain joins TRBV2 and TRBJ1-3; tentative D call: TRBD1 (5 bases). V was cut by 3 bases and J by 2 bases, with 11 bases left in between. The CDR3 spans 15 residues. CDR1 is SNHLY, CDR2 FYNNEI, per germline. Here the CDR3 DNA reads TGTGCCAGCAGTGACAGGGCCCCTACTGGAAACACCATATATTTT. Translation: CASSDRAPTGNTIYF.

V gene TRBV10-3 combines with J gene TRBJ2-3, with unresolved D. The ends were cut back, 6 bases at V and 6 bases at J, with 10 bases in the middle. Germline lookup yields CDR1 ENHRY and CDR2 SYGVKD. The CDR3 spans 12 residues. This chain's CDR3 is CAIRTLGDTQYF. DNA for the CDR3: TGTGCCATCAGGACCCTCGGCGATACGCAGTATTTT.